The source of this T cell receptor (beta chain) is a study of vaccination and CD4 T cells after COVID-19. This CDR3 contains 16 residues. V lost 5 bases to trimming and J lost 2 bases, with 18 bases between them. Germline CDR1 reads SGHTA; CDR2 reads FQGNSA. Of note for this clonotype: What it binds is unknown.

The sample's treatment: approximately 10-day PBMC culture with coronavirus spike peptide pools or control peptides (ViraFEST assay). ViraFEST used peptide pools to expand antigen-specific T cells and subsequently sequenced their TCRs. Before Alpha, Beta and Delta appeared in the US, convalescents tested positive (March–December 2020). Cultured CD4+ T cells had their DNA profiled by the Oncomine TCR Beta short-read assay. MiXCR, applied by TCRdb to the PCR reads, yields one record per CDR3 protein. Among approximately 5,000 distinct CDR3 sequences listed, 71% were seen once. This clonotype was obtained from a human donor who had recovered from COVID-19. The sample comprised CD4+ T cells from blood, cultured in vitro. The genes are TRBV7-2 and TRBJ2-5; perhaps TRBD2 as D (7 bases). The CDR3 spells CASSPRSRGGQETQYF. Here the CDR3 DNA reads TGTGCCAGCAGCCCAAGGTCCAGGGGAGGGCAAGAGACCCAGTACTTC.